This T cell receptor beta chain was recorded in a study of beta chain features in type 1 diabetes. Study-wide points: Significant though moderate, a shortening of TCRB CDR3s appeared in all four CD4+ subsets of Type 1 diabetes patients.

Details on this clone: Its antigen is undetermined.

Every isolated RNA sample was fully reverse transcribed, so sequencing captured expressed TCRB transcripts. Each sample of naive, central memory or regulatory T cells had, on average, roughly 3.5 million reads. Method: immunoSEQ multiplex PCR; TCRdb's copy keeps in-frame clones and lacks some. The table shows about 650,000 clones, with around an eighth occurring only once. Every participating donor gave one draw, a heparinised blood sample averaging about 100 mL. Every sorted population was more than 98% pure. CDR1 is SGHRS, CDR2 YFSETQ, per germline. There are 16 residues in the CDR3. V lost 0 bases to trimming and J lost 8 bases; unmatched junction nucleotides: 9.

The gene calls are TRBV5-1 and TRBJ2-1, with 9 bases matching TRBD1. The sequence came from a man aged 25 to 40 with type 1 diabetes. Sequencing was done on a sample of naive CD4+ T cells from blood. CDR3 DNA sequence: TGCGCCAGCAGCTTGGGGGACAGGGAAGACTTAGATGAGCAGTTCTTC. It yields the protein CASSLGDREDLDEQFF.